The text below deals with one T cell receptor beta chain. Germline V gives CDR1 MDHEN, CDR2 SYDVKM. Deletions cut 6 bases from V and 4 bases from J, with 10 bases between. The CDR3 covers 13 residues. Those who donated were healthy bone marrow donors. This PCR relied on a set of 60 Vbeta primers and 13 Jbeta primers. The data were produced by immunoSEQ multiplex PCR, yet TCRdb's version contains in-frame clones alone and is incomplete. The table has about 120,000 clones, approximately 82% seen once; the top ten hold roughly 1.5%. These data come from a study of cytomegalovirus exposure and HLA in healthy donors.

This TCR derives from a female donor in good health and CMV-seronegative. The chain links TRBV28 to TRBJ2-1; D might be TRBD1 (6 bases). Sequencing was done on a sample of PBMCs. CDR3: CASRRTGYNEQFF. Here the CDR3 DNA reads TGTGCCAGCAGGAGAACAGGGTACAATGAGCAGTTCTTC. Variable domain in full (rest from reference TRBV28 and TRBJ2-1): DVKVTQSSRYLVKRTGEKVFLECVQDMDHENMFWYRQDPGLGLRLIYFSYDVKMKEKGDIPEGYSVSREKKERFSLILESASTNQTSMYLCASRRTGYNEQFFGPGTRLTVL.